This is a list of T cell receptor beta chains from one sample in a study of blood T cell repertoires in COVID-19. Profiled with immunoSEQ multiplex PCR; TCRdb holds only in-frame clones, not every one. The repertoire has more than 250,000 clones, around 80% of them found once; the top ten carry approximately 5%. Sequencing was done on a sample of PBMCs or T cells enriched from blood (not recorded which). The receptors here all came from a man aged 40-49 years who had been exposed to COVID-19. CDR3s include the opening cysteine and the closing phenylalanine or tryptophan. D genes are given only for firm matches. The listing skips clone size in some rows; elsewhere it reads once, few, many or a size class.

d_call j_call clone_size cdr3_length v_call cdr3_aa cdr3_nt
- TRBJ1-2 - 14 TRBV9 CASSVVLGAAGYTF TGTGCCAGCAGCGTAGTTTTGGGGGCGGCGGGCTACACCTTC
TRBD1 TRBJ2-7 - 14 TRBV10-3 CAIRGTASSYEQYF TGTGCCATCAGAGGGACAGCCAGCTCCTACGAGCAGTACTTC
TRBD2 TRBJ2-1 - 17 TRBV10-3 CAISEAGPGLANNEQFF TGTGCCATCAGTGAGGCCGGCCCGGGACTAGCGAACAATGAGCAGTTCTTC
TRBD1 TRBJ2-5 - 15 TRBV27 CASSPWDSPKETQYF TGTGCCAGCAGTCCTTGGGACAGCCCCAAAGAGACCCAGTACTTC
- TRBJ1-6 - 16 TRBV7-2 CASSLSGGSGGSPLHF TGTGCCAGCAGCTTATCGGGGGGGAGCGGGGGATCACCCCTCCACTTT
- TRBJ1-6 - 13 TRBV25-1 CASSESFVAPLHF TGTGCCAGCAGTGAATCCTTTGTCGCACCCCTCCACTTT
TRBD2 TRBJ2-3 - 12 TRBV20-1 CSASRGGNTQYF TGCAGTGCCAGTCGGGGGGGAAATACGCAGTATTTT
- TRBJ1-3 - 16 TRBV5-4 CASSAGGRGFGNTIYF TGTGCCAGCAGCGCCGGGGGTAGGGGTTTTGGAAACACCATATATTTT
- TRBJ2-5 - 15 TRBV11-2 CASRQVRGIQETQYF TGTGCCAGCAGACAAGTACGGGGTATCCAAGAGACCCAGTACTTC
TRBD2 TRBJ2-1 few 14 TRBV11-1 CASTLGLAGDEQFF TGTGCCAGCACCTTAGGGCTAGCGGGAGATGAGCAGTTCTTC
TRBD2 TRBJ2-5 - 16 TRBV9 CASSVAAGGPRETQYF TGTGCCAGCAGCGTAGCTGCGGGAGGGCCCCGGGAGACCCAGTACTTC
TRBD1 TRBJ2-7 few 15 TRBV4-1 CASSHDPGQGQTQYF TGCGCCAGCAGCCACGATCCGGGACAGGGTCAGACGCAGTACTTC
- TRBJ1-4 - 15 TRBV3-1/TRBV3-2 CASSQGGTGNEKLFF TGTGCCAGCAGCCAAGGCGGGACGGGAAATGAAAAACTGTTTTTT